This T cell receptor (beta chain) was sequenced for a study of blood T cell repertoires in COVID-19. Across the whole study: Acute and convalescent COVID-19 samples came from the United States, Italy and Spain. In each case, the material was cDNA or gDNA derived from T cells, B-cell-depleted T cells, or PBMCs.

This clone was detected ten times or more. The CDR3 is 14 residues long. V was shortened by 1 base and J by 4 bases, with 11 bases between the two germline ends. Germline V gene lookup returns CDR1 SGHAT and CDR2 FQNNGV. In the authors' workflow: Amplification with reference gene primers provided the estimates of nucleated cell counts. Produced via immunoSEQ multiplex PCR; TCRdb's table is partial and in-frame only. V and J calls and clone size are given by that table; D and trimming were obtained from the DNA. The table lists more than 150,000 clones, around 85% of them singletons, with 2.1% in the top ten.

Sequencing was carried out using peripheral blood. The TCR comes from a man between 65 and 79 years old with active or convalescent COVID-19. The rearrangement links TRBV11-2 to TRBJ2-7; the D gene is possibly TRBD1 (6 bases). The CDR3 reads CASSLGVTGYEQYF. Written as DNA, the CDR3 is TGTGCCAGCAGCTTAGGGGTCACAGGGTACGAGCAGTACTTC.